The clone carrying this T cell receptor beta chain came up once. This sample is part of a study of T cell responses to AZD1222 COVID-19 vaccine. Method: immunoSEQ multiplex PCR; TCRdb's copy keeps in-frame clones and lacks some. Of 130,000 or so clones in the sample, roughly 89% were seen once. J gave up 1 base and V 7 bases, and 11 bases lay outside the gene matches. This CDR3 comprises 16 residues. Germline-derived CDR1 and CDR2 are MDHEN and SYDVKM. Sequencing was performed on peripheral blood, taken 28 days after the second dose of the MenACWY control vaccine. The TCR sequence derives from an adult who received the MenACWY meningococcal vaccine as a control. The chain uses TRBV28 and TRBJ2-7; 9 bases align to TRBD1. As DNA, the CDR3 is TGTGCCAGCACCAACCTTCGAGACAGGGGGTCCTACGAGCAGTACTTC. Amino acid sequence: CASTNLRDRGSYEQYF.